This TCR beta chain was found in a study of OX40 agonist ivuxolimab in advanced cancers. Study-level background: A history of anti-PD-1, anti-PD-L1 or anti-CTLA-4 therapy was acceptable, and around 36% had some.

A remark on this clone: Its antigen is not identified.

This CDR3 region has 13 residues. Trimming stripped 3 bases from V and 1 base from J, with 2 bases between. Germline CDR1 reads SGHDT; CDR2 reads YYEEEE. The study's findings and limits: Fewer expanded clones were found on average in CD4+ than in CD8+ T cells.

Assay: immunoSEQ multiplex PCR; the TCRdb copy retains only in-frame clones and omits some. The profile shows around 26,000 clones, about nine tenths of them singletons. Material: CD4+ or CD8+ T cells sorted from blood, obtained in a trial of the OX40 agonist ivuxolimab. The chain has TRBV5-6 and TRBJ2-6, with D unresolved. The origin of this receptor is an adult with an advanced solid tumor such as melanoma, head and neck, liver or kidney cancer. CDR3 in amino acids: CASSWSGANVLTF. The CDR3 DNA follows: TGTGCCAGCAGCTGGTCTGGGGCCAACGTCCTGACTTTC. The full variable domain, with the rest looked up from reference TRBV5-6 and TRBJ2-6, is DAGVTQSPTHLIKTRGQQVTLRCSPKSGHDTVSWYQQALGQGPQFIFQYYEEEERQRGNFPDRFSGHQFPNYSSELNVNALLLGDSALYLCASSWSGANVLTFGAGSRLTVL.